This T cell receptor (beta chain) emerged from a study of T-cell reconstitution after alpha-beta-depleted transplantation in children. It was with unique molecular identifiers that the TCRbeta library was prepared. TCRdb recomputed calls from the PCR reads with MiXCR, one row per CDR3 protein. The data hold 500,000 to 650,000 distinct CDR3 sequences, with 13% observed a single time. Germline V gene data show CDR1 as MNHEY and CDR2 as SVGEGT. The CDR3 spans 15 residues. V lost 5 bases and J lost 0, with 14 bases in between. This clonotype was sampled from a male patient between 5 and 17 years old who had a stem cell transplant for acute myeloid leukemia, so the T cells may come from the graft donor. This chain joins TRBV6-2 or TRBV6-3 and TRBJ2-7; TRBD2 is a possible D gene (6 bases). The sample consisted of PBMCs, mostly from graft donor cells, taken 360 days after TCRalphabeta/CD19-depleted stem cell transplant. For the CDR3, the DNA is TGTGCCAGCAGTACAGATAGCGGTCTCTCCTACGAGCAGTACTTC. It encodes CASSTDSGLSYEQYF.